One sample yielded the 25 T cell receptor beta chains listed below, sequenced in a study of T-cell reconstitution after alpha-beta-depleted transplantation in children. Unique molecular identifiers were incorporated during preparation of the TCRbeta library. MiXCR, applied by TCRdb to the PCR reads, yields one record per CDR3 protein. The sample holds approximately 1,000,000 distinct CDR3 sequences, about 29% seen once. Material: PBMCs, mostly from graft donor cells, obtained 360 days after TCRalphabeta/CD19-depleted stem cell transplant. Receptor source: a boy in the first two years of life who had a stem cell transplant for SCID, so the T cells may come from the graft donor.

The chain combines TRBV20-1 with TRBJ2-7; D unresolved. The ends were cut back, 8 bases at V and 2 bases at J, with 19 bases in the middle. There are 14 residues in the CDR3. Looked up from germline, CDR1 is DFQATT and CDR2 is SNEGSKA (reference sequence). The CDR3 is CSTPKPGQPYEQYF. CDR3 nucleotide sequence: TGCAGTACACCCAAACCGGGCCAACCCTACGAGCAGTACTTC.

The rearrangement joins TRBV7-2 to TRBJ2-2; D call uncertain. This CDR3 has 13 residues. Deletions cut 5 bases from V and 6 bases from J, with 10 bases between. Germline CDR1 is SGHTA and CDR2 is FQGNSA. Here the CDR3 DNA reads TGTGCCAGCAGCCGGCTCCGGGCCGGGGAGCTGTTTTTT. This gives the protein CASSRLRAGELFF.

The chain couples TRBV6-5 to TRBJ2-4; D remains ambiguous. The germline gives CDR1 MNHEY, CDR2 SVGAGI. The V gene lost 2 bases and the J gene lost 0 bases, with 5 bases spanning the gap. CDR3 length equals 14 residues. CDR3 loop: CASSYVLAKNIQYF. CDR3 nucleotide sequence: TGTGCCAGCAGTTACGTATTAGCCAAAAACATTCAGTACTTC.

The chain is built from TRBV29-1 and TRBJ2-1; D is unclear. The CDR3 length is 16 residues. Germline CDR1 and CDR2: SQVTM and ANQGSEA. V shed 0 bases and J shed 0 bases, with 12 bases lying between them. CDR3 residues: CSVEDLLGSSYNEQFF. The CDR3 nucleotides are TGCAGCGTTGAAGATCTTTTAGGTAGCTCCTACAATGAGCAGTTCTTC.

The chain carries TRBV12-3 or TRBV12-4 and TRBJ1-4; no definite D call. The CDR3 consists of 17 residues. V shed 5 bases and J shed 8 bases, with 24 bases lying between them. The CDR3 reads CASSPTLLRWEEEKLFF. Written as DNA, the CDR3 is TGTGCCAGCAGTCCAACTCTACTCAGGTGGGAAGAAGAAAAACTGTTTTTT.

The rearrangement uses TRBV29-1 and TRBJ2-5; weak D call: TRBD1 (6 bases). Germline lookup yields CDR1 SQVTM and CDR2 ANQGSEA. The V end was cut by 2 bases, the J end by 2 bases, with 18 bases between. The CDR3 consists of 16 residues. CDR3 coding DNA: TGCAGCGTTGAAAGGAGGTGGGGGCAATCTCAAGAGACCCAGTACTTC. This codes for CSVERRWGQSQETQYF.

This clonotype appeared a few times. The genes are TRBV20-1 and TRBJ2-5, with D possibly matching TRBD2 (5 bases). The CDR3 consists of 12 residues. Germline V gene data show CDR1 as DFQATT and CDR2 as SNEGSKA (reference sequence). V was shortened by 7 bases and J by 5 bases, with 14 bases between the two germline ends. CDR3 in DNA: TGCAGTGGGGTAGAGGGTTGGGAGACCCAGTACTTC. This sequence encodes CSGVEGWETQYF.

This clonotype was counted only a few times. The chain links TRBV13 to TRBJ2-7, with D perhaps matching TRBD2 (5 bases). V lost 3 bases, J lost 3 bases, and 15 bases lay in between. Germline V gene lookup returns CDR1 PRHDT and CDR2 FYEKMQ (reference sequence). The CDR3 has 15 amino acids. CDR3 sequence (DNA): TGTGCCAGCAGCTTTCTGCGAGGGTTGAACTACGAGCAGTACTTC. It codes for CASSFLRGLNYEQYF.

The chain carries TRBV6-1 and TRBJ2-5; D may be TRBD1 or TRBD2 (7 bases each). From germline, CDR1 is MNHNS and CDR2 SASEGT. Trimming shortened V by 5 bases and J by 4 bases, and 17 bases separated the two germline ends. This CDR3 region has 15 residues. CDR3 loop: CASSRQGGILETQYF. DNA for the CDR3: TGTGCCAGCAGTCGACAGGGAGGGATACTAGAGACCCAGTACTTC.

CDR3 sequence: CASSPVSGSPINEQFF. CDR3 nucleotide sequence: TGCGCCAGCAGCCCCGTTTCAGGGAGCCCCATAAATGAGCAGTTCTTC. V is TRBV5-1 and J is TRBJ2-1; D is possibly TRBD1 or TRBD2 (5 bases each). Trimming took 4 bases from V and 7 from J, leaving 21 bases between them. CDR3 length: 16 residues. Germline CDR1 SGHRS, CDR2 YFSETQ.

This rearrangement joins TRBV20-1 to TRBJ2-5, with unresolved D. The CDR3 extends over 12 amino acids. Germline loops: CDR1 DFQATT, CDR2 SNEGSKA (reference sequence). Trimming stripped 4 bases from V and 1 base from J, with 7 bases between. The CDR3 region has the DNA TGCAGTGCTAAACCTTTCCAAGAGACCCAGTACTTC. Residues: CSAKPFQETQYF.

The chain joins TRBV20-1 to TRBJ2-7; 7 bases align to TRBD2. V lost 5 bases and J lost 2; bases outside the gene matches: 6. This CDR3 is built from 13 residues. Germline V CDR1 and CDR2: DFQATT, SNEGSKA (reference sequence). CDR3 sequence (DNA): TGCAGTGCTCCGCTGCGGGGGACCTACGAGCAGTACTTC. Its protein product is CSAPLRGTYEQYF.

This clonotype was counted a few times. The CDR3 nucleotides are TGTGCCAGCAGTCTCCGCAAATTTAGCGGGGGGCCTTACAATGAGCAGTTCTTC. The encoded protein is CASSLRKFSGGPYNEQFF. The genes are TRBV27 and TRBJ2-1; TRBD2 matches 10 bases. The J segment lost 4 bases and the V segment lost 5 bases, leaving 14 bases of the junction unmatched. The CDR3 extends over 18 amino acids. The V gene's germline CDR1 is MNHEY and CDR2 SMNVEV (reference sequence).

V is TRBV5-1 and J is TRBJ2-3, with 13 nucleotides matching TRBD2. After removal of 4 bases from V and 5 bases from J, the junction contained 4 bases not matched to a gene. The length of the CDR3 is 15 residues. Germline V lookup: CDR1 SGHRS, CDR2 YFSETQ. This CDR3 reads CASSRLAGGLDTQYF. DNA of the CDR3: TGCGCCAGCAGCCGACTAGCGGGGGGACTAGATACGCAGTATTTT.

The chain is built from TRBV2 and TRBJ1-2; no reliable D call. This CDR3 spans 13 amino acids. Germline V lookup: CDR1 SNHLY, CDR2 FYNNEI. Trimming cost V 2 bases and J 5 bases, with 9 bases left between them. The CDR3 protein is CASSEFQLYGYTF. The CDR3, as DNA: TGTGCCAGCAGTGAATTCCAGCTATATGGCTACACCTTC.

The chain is built from TRBV24-1 and TRBJ2-2; D may correspond to TRBD1 or TRBD2 (5 bases each). Trimming shortened V by 6 bases and J by 4 bases, and 14 bases separated the two germline ends. CDR1 is KGHDR, CDR2 SFDVKD, per germline. CDR3 length: 15 amino acids. CDR3 residues: CATSPSAGTTGELFF. In nucleotides, the CDR3 is TGTGCCACCAGTCCCTCCGCAGGGACCACCGGGGAGCTGTTTTTT.

This clonotype came up a few times. The chain couples TRBV12-3 or TRBV12-4 to TRBJ2-7; tentative D call: TRBD1 (6 bases). V was trimmed by 5 bases and J by 6 bases, leaving 17 bases between them. The length of the CDR3 is 14 residues. This CDR3 is CASSPGTILAEQYF. For the CDR3, the DNA is TGTGCCAGCAGTCCCGGGACAATTTTGGCCGAGCAGTACTTC.

This clonotype was detected only a few times. This chain joins TRBV12-3 or TRBV12-4 and TRBJ2-1, with TRBD2 matching 13 bases. The CDR3 spans 20 residues. V shed 5 bases and J 1 base; nucleotides not matched to a gene: 14. CDR3 sequence: CASSPGTSGDRAGSYNEQFF. For the CDR3, the DNA is TGTGCCAGCAGTCCCGGGACTAGCGGGGACCGAGCCGGATCCTACAATGAGCAGTTCTTC.

The chain combines TRBV2 with TRBJ2-1; no clear D gene. Trimming shortened V by 3 bases and J by 0 bases, and 9 bases separated the two germline ends. Germline CDR1 reads SNHLY; CDR2 reads FYNNEI. This CDR3 is built from 15 residues. CDR3 in amino acids: CASSDPQSSYNEQFF. In DNA, the CDR3 is TGTGCCAGCAGTGACCCCCAGAGCTCCTACAATGAGCAGTTCTTC. The entire variable domain, with the rest obtained from reference TRBV2 and TRBJ2-1, is as follows: EPEVTQTPSHQVTQMGQEVILRCVPISNHLYFYWYRQILGQKVEFLVSFYNNEISEKSEIFDDQFSVERPDGSNFTLKIRSTKLEDSAMYFCASSDPQSSYNEQFFGPGTRLTVL.

The chain employs TRBV7-8 and TRBJ2-7, with D possibly matching TRBD1 (6 bases). V gave up 2 bases and J gave up 2 bases, with 10 bases separating them. CDR3 length: 14 residues. Germline CDR1 SGHVS, CDR2 FQNEAQ. CDR3 region: CASSLNRDTYEQYF. DNA of the CDR3: TGTGCCAGCAGCTTAAACAGGGACACCTACGAGCAGTACTTC.

The CDR3 coding sequence is TGTGCCAGCAGACAGGGGGGGGACGGGAGGACCTACGAGCAGTACTTC. As protein: CASRQGGDGRTYEQYF. This chain joins TRBV7-8 and TRBJ2-7; TRBD1 might be the D (8 bases). Germline CDR1 and CDR2: SGHVS and FQNEAQ. The CDR3 sequence is 16 residues long. Trimming stripped 6 bases from V and 2 bases from J, with 20 bases between. The whole variable domain, filled in from reference TRBV7-8 and TRBJ2-7, reads GAGVSQSPRYKVAKRGQDVALRCDPISGHVSLFWYQQALGQGPEFLTYFQNEAQLDKSGLPSDRFFAERPEGSVSTLKIQRTQQEDSAVYLCASRQGGDGRTYEQYFGPGTRLTVT.

This chain joins TRBV29-1 and TRBJ2-7, with a tentative D call TRBD1 (6 bases). The CDR3 has 11 residues. Trimming pared 7 bases from V and 3 bases from J, leaving 10 bases between. Germline V CDR1 and CDR2: SQVTM, ANQGSEA. Here the CDR3 reads CSGGPDYEQYF. The CDR3 region has the DNA TGCAGCGGGGGGCCTGACTACGAGCAGTACTTC.

This chain joins TRBV28 and TRBJ1-1; D may be TRBD1 (6 bases). The germline CDR1 and CDR2 sequences are MDHEN and SYDVKM. V was clipped by 5 bases and J by 0 bases, with 16 bases between them. The CDR3 contains 16 residues. The CDR3 reads CASSPPAGAMNTEAFF. CDR3 DNA sequence: TGTGCCAGCAGTCCTCCGGCAGGGGCAATGAACACTGAAGCTTTCTTT.

There are a few counts of this clonotype. The chain combines TRBV12-3 or TRBV12-4 with TRBJ2-1; D possibly corresponds to TRBD2 (6 bases). Deletions cut 8 bases from V and 0 bases from J, with 14 bases between. The CDR3 runs 15 residues. The CDR3 spells CASVEGLGSYNEQFF. CDR3 nucleotides: TGTGCCAGCGTGGAGGGACTGGGCTCCTACAATGAGCAGTTCTTC.

This clonotype was recorded a few times. The rearrangement uses TRBV7-8 and TRBJ2-5, with TRBD2 matching over 11 bases. This CDR3 spans 15 amino acids. The V segment lost 1 base and the J segment 6 bases; nucleotides outside the gene matches: 4. Germline CDR1 SGHVS, CDR2 FQNEAQ. The DNA of the CDR3 is TGTGCCAGCAGCTTAGACCCTAGCGGGGGGAAGACCCAGTACTTC. This sequence encodes CASSLDPSGGKTQYF. The full variable domain, with the rest looked up from reference TRBV7-8 and TRBJ2-5, is GAGVSQSPRYKVAKRGQDVALRCDPISGHVSLFWYQQALGQGPEFLTYFQNEAQLDKSGLPSDRFFAERPEGSVSTLKIQRTQQEDSAVYLCASSLDPSGGKTQYFGPGTRLLVL.